This T cell receptor (beta chain) was sequenced for a study of vaccination and CD4 T cells after COVID-19. Treatment reported: roughly ten-day PBMC culture with coronavirus spike peptide pools or control peptides (ViraFEST assay). Oncomine TCR Beta short-read sequencing was applied to DNA from cultured CD4+ T cells. It was from cultured CD4+ T cells that genomic DNA was extracted. TCRdb reprocessed the PCR reads via MiXCR and lists one record per CDR3 protein. Here the sample spans about 15,000 distinct CDR3 sequences, about 60% being singletons. About this clonotype itself: Its antigen is not known.

The CDR3 length is 16 residues. V was clipped by 4 bases and J by 1 base; unmatched bases: 8. Germline loops: CDR1 SGHKS, CDR2 YYEKEE (reference sequence). Input material: CD4+ T cells from blood, cultured in vitro. The receptor's source is a human donor who had recovered from COVID-19. The chain links TRBV5-5 to TRBJ1-5, with 7 bases matching TRBD1. DNA for the CDR3: TGTGCCAGCAGCCCCCCCGGGACAGACAGCAATCAGCCCCAGCATTTT. Translation: CASSPPGTDSNQPQHF.